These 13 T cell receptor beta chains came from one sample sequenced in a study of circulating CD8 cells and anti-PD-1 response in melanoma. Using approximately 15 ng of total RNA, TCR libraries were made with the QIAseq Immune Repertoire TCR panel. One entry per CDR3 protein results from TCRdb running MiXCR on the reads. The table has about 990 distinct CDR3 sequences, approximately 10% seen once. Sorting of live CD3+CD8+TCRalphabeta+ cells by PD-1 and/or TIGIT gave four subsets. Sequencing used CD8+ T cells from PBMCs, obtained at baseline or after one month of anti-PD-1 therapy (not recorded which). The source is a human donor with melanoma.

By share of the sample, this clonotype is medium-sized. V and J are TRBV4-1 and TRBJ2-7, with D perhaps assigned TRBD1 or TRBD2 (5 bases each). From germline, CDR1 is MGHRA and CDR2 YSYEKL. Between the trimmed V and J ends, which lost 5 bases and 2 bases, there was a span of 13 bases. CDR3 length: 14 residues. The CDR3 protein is CASSIGTATYEQYF. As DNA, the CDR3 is TGCGCCAGCAGCATCGGGACGGCAACCTACGAGCAGTACTTC.

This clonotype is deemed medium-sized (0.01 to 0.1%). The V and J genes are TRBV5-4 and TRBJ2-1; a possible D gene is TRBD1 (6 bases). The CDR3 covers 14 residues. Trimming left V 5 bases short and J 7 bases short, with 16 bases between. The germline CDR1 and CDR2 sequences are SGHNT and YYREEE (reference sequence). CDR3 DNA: TGTGCCAGCAGTTCACCTAACGACAGGAATGAGCAGTTCTTC. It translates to CASSSPNDRNEQFF.

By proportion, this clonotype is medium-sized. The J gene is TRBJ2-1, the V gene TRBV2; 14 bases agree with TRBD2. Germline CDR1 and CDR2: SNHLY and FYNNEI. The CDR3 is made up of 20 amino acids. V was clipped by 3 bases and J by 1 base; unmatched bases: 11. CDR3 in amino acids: CASSDPTGLAGGPSYNEQFF. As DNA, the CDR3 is TGTGCCAGCAGTGACCCAACAGGACTAGCGGGGGGCCCTTCCTACAATGAGCAGTTCTTC.

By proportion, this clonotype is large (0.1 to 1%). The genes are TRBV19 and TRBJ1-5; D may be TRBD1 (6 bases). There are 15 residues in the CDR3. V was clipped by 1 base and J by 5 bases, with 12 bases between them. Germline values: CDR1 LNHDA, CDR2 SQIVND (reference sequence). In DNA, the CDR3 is TGTGCCAGTAGTATAGGACAGGATTACTATCAGCCCCAGCATTTT. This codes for CASSIGQDYYQPQHF.

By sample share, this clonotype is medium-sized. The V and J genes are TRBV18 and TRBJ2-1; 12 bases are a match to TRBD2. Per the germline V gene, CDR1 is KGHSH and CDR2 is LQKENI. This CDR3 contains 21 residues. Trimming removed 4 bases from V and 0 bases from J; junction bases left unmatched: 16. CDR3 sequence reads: CASSRSLAGGPLPSSYNEQFF. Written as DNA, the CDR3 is TGTGCCAGCTCACGTTCCCTAGCGGGGGGGCCCCTACCAAGCTCCTACAATGAGCAGTTCTTC. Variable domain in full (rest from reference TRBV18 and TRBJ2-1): NAGVMQNPRHLVRRRGQEARLRCSPMKGHSHVYWYRQLPEEGLKFMVYLQKENIIDESGMPKERFSAEFPKEGPSILRIQQVVRGDSAAYFCASSRSLAGGPLPSSYNEQFFGPGTRLTVL.

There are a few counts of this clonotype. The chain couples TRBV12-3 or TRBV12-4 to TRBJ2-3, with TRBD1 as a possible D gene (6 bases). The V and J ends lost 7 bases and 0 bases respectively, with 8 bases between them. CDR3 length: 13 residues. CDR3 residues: CASTGQSTDTQYF. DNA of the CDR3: TGTGCCAGCACCGGACAGAGCACAGATACGCAGTATTTT.

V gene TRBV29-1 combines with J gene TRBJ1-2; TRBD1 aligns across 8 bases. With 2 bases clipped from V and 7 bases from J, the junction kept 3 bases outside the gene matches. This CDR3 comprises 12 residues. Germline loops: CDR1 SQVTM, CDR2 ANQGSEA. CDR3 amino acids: CSVELGQAGYTF. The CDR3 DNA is TGCAGCGTTGAACTGGGACAGGCTGGCTACACCTTC.

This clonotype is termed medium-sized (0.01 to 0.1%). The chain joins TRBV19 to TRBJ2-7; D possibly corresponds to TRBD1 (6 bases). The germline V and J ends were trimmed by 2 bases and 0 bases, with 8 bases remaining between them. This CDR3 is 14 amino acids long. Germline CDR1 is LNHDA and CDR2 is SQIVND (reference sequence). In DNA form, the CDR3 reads TGTGCCAGTAGTATAACGACAGGCTCCTACGAGCAGTACTTC. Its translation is CASSITTGSYEQYF.

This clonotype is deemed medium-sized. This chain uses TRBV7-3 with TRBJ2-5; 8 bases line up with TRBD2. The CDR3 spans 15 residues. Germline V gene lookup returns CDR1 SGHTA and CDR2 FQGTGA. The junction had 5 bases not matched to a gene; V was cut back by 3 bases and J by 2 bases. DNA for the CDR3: TGTGCCAGCAGCTTGAGCGGGGGCCCACAAGAGACCCAGTACTTC. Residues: CASSLSGGPQETQYF. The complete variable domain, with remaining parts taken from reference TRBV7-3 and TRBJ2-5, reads GAGVSQTPSNKVTEKGKYVELRCDPISGHTALYWYRQSLGQGPEFLIYFQGTGAADDSGLPNDRFFAVRPEGSVSTLKIQRTERGDSAVYLCASSLSGGPQETQYFGPGTRLLVL.

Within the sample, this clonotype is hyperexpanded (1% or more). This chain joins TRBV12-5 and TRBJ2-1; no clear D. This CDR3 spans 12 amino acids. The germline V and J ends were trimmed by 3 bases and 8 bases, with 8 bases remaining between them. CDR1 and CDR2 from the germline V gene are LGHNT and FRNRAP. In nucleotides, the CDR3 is TGTGCTAGTGGTTTCACGAGCGATGAGCAGTTCTTC. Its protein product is CASGFTSDEQFF.

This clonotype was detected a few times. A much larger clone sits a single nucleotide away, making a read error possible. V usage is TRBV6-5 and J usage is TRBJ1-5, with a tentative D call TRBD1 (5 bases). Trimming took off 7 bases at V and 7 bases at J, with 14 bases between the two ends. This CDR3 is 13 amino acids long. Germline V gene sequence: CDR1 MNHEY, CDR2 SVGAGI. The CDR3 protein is CASKAGPEQPQHF. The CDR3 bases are TGTGCCAGCAAGGCGGGACCGGAGCAGCCCCAGCATTTT.

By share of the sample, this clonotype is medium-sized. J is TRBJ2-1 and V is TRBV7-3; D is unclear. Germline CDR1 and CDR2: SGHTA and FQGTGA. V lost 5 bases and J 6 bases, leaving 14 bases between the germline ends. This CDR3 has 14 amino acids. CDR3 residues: CASSPLPDPNEQFF. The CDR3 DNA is TGTGCCAGCAGCCCTCTCCCGGACCCCAATGAGCAGTTCTTC.

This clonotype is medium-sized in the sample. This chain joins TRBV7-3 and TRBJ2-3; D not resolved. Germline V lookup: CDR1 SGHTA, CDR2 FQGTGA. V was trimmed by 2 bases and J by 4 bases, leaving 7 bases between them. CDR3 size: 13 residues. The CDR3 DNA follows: TGTGCCAGCAGCTTATCCGAATCAGATACGCAGTATTTT. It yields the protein CASSLSESDTQYF. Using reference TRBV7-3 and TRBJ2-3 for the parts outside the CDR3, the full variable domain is GAGVSQTPSNKVTEKGKYVELRCDPISGHTALYWYRQSLGQGPEFLIYFQGTGAADDSGLPNDRFFAVRPEGSVSTLKIQRTERGDSAVYLCASSLSESDTQYFGPGTRLTVL.